This T cell receptor (beta chain) was identified during a study of shared clonotypes between healthy human individuals. The sorted-subset replicate PCRs were given about 200 ng DNA, which is tens of thousands of T cell genomes. Measured with immunoSEQ multiplex PCR; TCRdb has only the in-frame clones, and not every one. The sample has about 1,500,000 clones; more than 95% are singletons. Notes on this clone: The antigen is undetermined.

Trimming pared 4 bases from V and 5 bases from J, leaving 20 bases between. The CDR3 is made up of 16 amino acids. The V gene's germline CDR1 is MNHNS and CDR2 SASEGT. Broader study findings: Rarefaction gave evidence that sorted-subset sequencing remained incomplete despite large depth.

The sample was naive CD4+ T cells sorted from blood. Subset specified: CD45RA+ positively selected. The chain carries TRBV6-1 and TRBJ2-5; weak D call: TRBD1 (6 bases). The clonotype comes from a man in his thirties or forties in good health. CDR3 nucleotides: TGTGCCAGCAGTGTGGTAACAGGGTCCCTCCTTGAGACCCAGTACTTC. It translates to CASSVVTGSLLETQYF.